The 8 T cell receptor beta chains in this list originate from one sample, sequenced in a study of blood T cell repertoires in COVID-19. Only in-frame clones appear in the TCRdb table, and some are missing; sequencing was by immunoSEQ multiplex PCR. This sample has approximately 260,000 clones, with around 82% found just once. Sample: peripheral blood. Every receptor here comes from a human donor in a cohort sampled during active COVID-19.

The rearrangement joins TRBV5-1 to TRBJ1-3; D uncertain. V lost 2 bases and J 6 bases, leaving 15 bases between the germline ends. The CDR3 has 15 amino acids. The germline CDR1 and CDR2 sequences are SGHRS and YFSETQ. CDR3 in amino acids: CASSFGEGRLNTIYF. CDR3 coding DNA: TGCGCCAGCAGCTTTGGGGAGGGCCGTCTAAACACCATATATTTT.

The chain joins TRBV5-1 to TRBJ2-1, with TRBD2 matching 11 bases. Germline-derived CDR1 and CDR2 are SGHRS and YFSETQ. V lost 4 bases and J lost 9; bases outside the gene matches: 9. The CDR3 runs 15 residues. CDR3 region: CASSLRTSGFSEQFF. CDR3 sequence (DNA): TGCGCCAGCAGCCTACGGACTAGCGGGTTTTCTGAGCAGTTCTTC.

The chain combines TRBV10-2 with TRBJ2-1; D is unclear. The CDR3 totals 17 residues. Germline V gene lookup returns CDR1 WSHSY and CDR2 SAAADI. Trimming took off 0 bases at V and 2 bases at J, with 14 bases between the two ends. The CDR3 DNA reads as TGCGCCAGCAGTGAGTCGATGGGCTCTTTGACCTACAATGAGCAGTTCTTC. This sequence encodes CASSESMGSLTYNEQFF.

This chain joins TRBV4-1 and TRBJ2-7; TRBD2 agrees at 8 bases. V shed 4 bases, J shed 2 bases, and the junction held 10 bases outside the gene matches. The CDR3 covers 16 residues. Germline CDR1 reads MGHRA; CDR2 reads YSYEKL. The CDR3 sequence is CASSPKGSGGTYEQYF. The CDR3 DNA reads as TGCGCCAGCAGCCCGAAGGGAAGCGGGGGTACCTACGAGCAGTACTTC.

The rearrangement joins TRBV27 to TRBJ2-3; 8 nucleotides agree with TRBD1. This CDR3 region has 15 residues. The germline CDR1 and CDR2 sequences are MNHEY and SMNVEV (reference sequence). Germline trimming cut 5 bases from V and 1 base from J; bases unmatched to any gene: 5. CDR3 DNA: TGTGCCAGCAGTGCTCAGGGGGCCGGCACAGATACGCAGTATTTT. This sequence encodes CASSAQGAGTDTQYF.

The chain joins TRBV27 to TRBJ1-1, with D unresolved. The CDR3 spans 10 residues. V was trimmed by 8 bases and J by 11 bases, leaving 12 bases between them. Germline-derived CDR1 and CDR2 are MNHEY and SMNVEV (reference sequence). Here the CDR3 reads CASGGTRAFF. The CDR3 DNA reads TGTGCCAGCGGCGGAACGAGGGCTTTCTTT.

The chain has TRBV5-5 and TRBJ1-5, with 9 bases identical to TRBD1. The CDR3 runs to 15 residues. The V segment lost 4 bases and the J segment 5 bases; nucleotides outside the gene matches: 7. CDR1 SGHKS and CDR2 YYEKEE come from the germline V gene (reference sequence). The CDR3 is CASSGGQGSYQPQHF. CDR3 in DNA: TGTGCCAGCAGCGGGGGACAGGGTTCATATCAGCCCCAGCATTTT.

The CDR3 loop is CASSFGQLTGNTIYF. CDR3 nucleotide sequence: TGTGCCAGCAGCTTTGGACAGTTAACTGGAAACACCATATATTTT. The chain has TRBV3-1 (or the pseudogene TRBV3-2) and TRBJ1-3; the D gene is possibly TRBD1 (6 bases). Trimming removed 5 bases at V and 2 bases at J, with 13 bases between. This CDR3 is 15 amino acids long. Germline CDR1 is LGHDT and CDR2 is YNNKEL (reference sequence).